The clone carrying this TCR beta chain showed up just once. The antigen remains unidentified. This record comes from a study of CD4 T cells in relation to SARS-CoV-2 and coronaviruses. The overall study: ViraFEST: approximately eleven-day antigen culture of PBMCs, then TCR beta CDR3 sequencing.

The CDR3 contains 15 residues. Trimming cost V 2 bases and J 3 bases, with 10 bases left between them. Germline CDR1 is SEHNR and CDR2 is FQNEAQ (reference sequence). Sorted naive or memory CD4+ cells met CEF peptides for around eleven days. Repertoires were generated with immunoSEQ multiplex PCR, while TCRdb's copy carries only in-frame clones and drops some. This sample carries approximately 43,000 clones, approximately 84% of them seen once, and the ten largest clones take 0.95% to 1.5%. Sequenced sample: naive CD4+ T cells from PBMCs, cultured in vitro. The subset denotes: naive CD4+ T cells isolated by negative enrichment. The gene calls are TRBV7-9 and TRBJ2-2, with D hard to call. The TCR comes from an adult with COVID-19. The CDR3 nucleotides read TGTGCCAGCAGCTTACATTTTCGGTACACCGGGGAGCTGTTTTTT. Its protein product is CASSLHFRYTGELFF.